Below, 14 T cell receptor beta chains from the same sample are listed, as sequenced in a study of persistence of HIV-infected CD4 T cells. Antigens of these TCRs are unknown. The stimulus was an HIV-1 Gag 15-mer peptide pool, roughly 1 ug/peptide/mL. CD40L/CD69 double-negative CD45RO-high memory CD4+ T cells were collected. Sequencing used immunoSEQ version 4 in survey mode. Libraries were prepared by immunoSEQ multiplex PCR; TCRdb keeps only in-frame clonotypes and omits some of them. The data show around 35,000 clones, with approximately 78% seen just once and roughly 0.97% held by the top ten. This specimen was cultured CD4+ T cells from PBMCs, taken from a patient who received antiretroviral therapy. The receptor source for this set is an adult with HIV. The donor label of this sample is uncertain.

This clone occurred once. The chain recombines TRBV6-5 with TRBJ1-5; the match to TRBD1 covers 7 bases. From germline, CDR1 is MNHEY and CDR2 SVGAGI. CDR3 length equals 15 residues. Trimming removed 6 bases from V and 4 bases from J; junction bases left unmatched: 9. CDR3 coding DNA: TGTGCCAGCAGCCATAATAGACAGGGAAATCAGCCCCAGCATTTT. It translates to CASSHNRQGNQPQHF.

This chain connects TRBV5-5 to TRBJ1-1; D is ambiguous. The CDR3 contains 14 residues. Germline CDR1 and CDR2: SGHKS and YYEKEE (reference sequence). V lost 4 bases to trimming and J lost 1 base, with 11 bases between them. CDR3 sequence: CASSPSARNTEAFF. The CDR3 region has the DNA TGTGCCAGCAGCCCGTCGGCCAGGAACACTGAAGCTTTCTTT. The whole variable domain, filled in from reference TRBV5-5 and TRBJ1-1, reads DAGVTQSPTHLIKTRGQQVTLRCSPISGHKSVSWYQQVLGQGPQFIFQYYEKEERGRGNFPDRFSARQFPNYSSELNVNALLLGDSALYLCASSPSARNTEAFFGQGTRLTVV.

J is TRBJ2-7 and V is TRBV14; 8 positions agree with TRBD2. With 6 bases clipped from V and 2 bases from J, the junction kept 9 bases outside the gene matches. The CDR3 loop spans 15 amino acids. Germline V gene sequence: CDR1 SGHDN, CDR2 FVKESK. CDR3 in amino acids: CASSLRLAITYEQYV. CDR3 coding DNA: TGTGCCAGCAGTCTACGACTAGCGATCACCTACGAGCAGTACGTC.

V and J are TRBV5-6 and TRBJ2-6, with TRBD2 identical over 9 bases. Germline-derived CDR1 and CDR2 are SGHDT and YYEEEE. This CDR3 region has 18 residues. Germline trimming cut 2 bases from V and 1 base from J; bases unmatched to any gene: 7. CDR3 DNA: TGTGCCAGCAGCTTTAGCGGGGGCAGTGAATCTGGGGCCAACGTCCTGACTTTC. Its protein is CASSFSGGSESGANVLTF. Supplemented by reference TRBV5-6 and TRBJ2-6, the full variable domain reads DAGVTQSPTHLIKTRGQQVTLRCSPKSGHDTVSWYQQALGQGPQFIFQYYEEEERQRGNFPDRFSGHQFPNYSSELNVNALLLGDSALYLCASSFSGGSESGANVLTFGAGSRLTVL.

Regarding this clone: This sample also contains other DNA sequences that code for the same CDR3. The V call is TRBV9, the J call TRBJ1-1, with 9 bases lining up with TRBD1. Germline CDR1 reads SGDLS; CDR2 reads YYNGEE. V shed 2 bases and J 5 bases; nucleotides not matched to a gene: 4. The CDR3 covers 14 residues. This CDR3 reads CASSVGQGRTEAFF. The CDR3 coding sequence is TGTGCCAGCAGCGTTGGACAGGGGAGAACTGAAGCTTTCTTT.

This chain connects TRBV27 to TRBJ2-5; D possibly matches TRBD1 or TRBD2 (6 bases each). The germline V gene has CDR1 MNHEY and CDR2 SMNVEV (reference sequence). The length of the CDR3 is 14 residues. Trimming cost V 3 bases and J 2 bases, with 10 bases left between them. In DNA, the CDR3 is TGTGCCAGCAGTTTCGGGGGCCTACAAGAGACCCAGTACTTC. Amino acids: CASSFGGLQETQYF.

The rearrangement links TRBV20-1 to TRBJ1-5; D might be TRBD1 (5 bases). The CDR3 extends over 15 amino acids. The ends were cut back, 3 bases at V and 3 bases at J, with 15 bases in the middle. Germline V CDR1 and CDR2: DFQATT, SNEGSKA (reference sequence). This chain's CDR3 is CSASTTPGFNQPQHF. The CDR3 DNA reads TGCAGTGCTAGTACAACCCCAGGGTTCAATCAGCCCCAGCATTTT.

This clone has more than one count but fewer than ten. The chain has TRBV27 and TRBJ1-2; no clear D gene. This CDR3 region has 16 residues. The germline V gene has CDR1 MNHEY and CDR2 SMNVEV (reference sequence). V was clipped by 3 bases and J by 2 bases, with 16 bases between them. CDR3 coding DNA: TGTGCCAGCAGTTTCTTCGGGGTCAATGGGAACTATGGCTACACCTTC. Protein: CASSFFGVNGNYGYTF.

This clone was recorded a few times. J is TRBJ2-1 and V is TRBV7-9; a possible D gene is TRBD1 (6 bases). Looked up from germline, CDR1 is SEHNR and CDR2 is FQNEAQ (reference sequence). CDR3 length equals 16 residues. Trimming removed 5 bases from V and 0 bases from J, with 14 bases in between. The CDR3 region is CASSKDSPSSYNEQFF. The DNA for the CDR3 is TGTGCCAGCAGCAAGGACAGCCCGAGCTCCTACAATGAGCAGTTCTTC.

CDR3: CASRGDSQIQPQHF. Written as DNA, the CDR3 is TGTGCCAGCAGGGGGGACAGTCAGATTCAGCCCCAGCATTTT. The V call is TRBV2, the J call TRBJ1-5, with TRBD1 identical over 7 bases. Trimming at V came to 6 bases and at J to 6 bases, leaving 8 bases not matched to a gene. Germline V gene sequence: CDR1 SNHLY, CDR2 FYNNEI. CDR3 length: 14 amino acids.

The chain uses TRBV6-5 and TRBJ2-3, with D possibly matching TRBD2 (6 bases). Germline V gene sequence: CDR1 MNHEY, CDR2 SVGAGI. The germline V and J ends were trimmed by 6 bases and 2 bases, with 15 bases remaining between them. This CDR3 contains 15 residues. The CDR3 DNA reads as TGTGCCAGCAGAGCCACCAGCGGGCTCACAGATACGCAGTATTTT. Residues: CASRATSGLTDTQYF.

The rearrangement links TRBV3-1 (or the pseudogene TRBV3-2) to TRBJ1-6; the match to TRBD1 covers 10 bases. The CDR3 covers 15 residues. Trimming removed 4 bases from V and 10 bases from J; junction bases left unmatched: 7. Germline loops: CDR1 LGHDT, CDR2 YNNKEL (reference sequence). CDR3 bases: TGTGCCAGCAGCCCCCCCGGGACAGGGGTATCACCCCTCCACTTT. Translating gives CASSPPGTGVSPLHF.

The rearrangement uses TRBV18 and TRBJ2-3; no clear D. Trimming stripped 3 bases from V and 5 bases from J, with 12 bases between. Germline V gives CDR1 KGHSH, CDR2 LQKENI. The CDR3 length is 14 residues. The CDR3 region is CASSPPSRIDTQYF. CDR3 in DNA: TGTGCCAGCTCACCCCCGAGTAGGATAGATACGCAGTATTTT.

This clone has just one count. V and J are TRBV2 and TRBJ1-2; D is ambiguous. The CDR3 runs to 15 residues. Trimming removed 4 bases from V and 0 bases from J, with 12 bases in between. The germline CDR1 and CDR2 sequences are SNHLY and FYNNEI. The CDR3 loop is CASSVGGEANYGYTF. The CDR3 bases are TGTGCCAGCAGTGTTGGAGGCGAAGCTAACTATGGCTACACCTTC.